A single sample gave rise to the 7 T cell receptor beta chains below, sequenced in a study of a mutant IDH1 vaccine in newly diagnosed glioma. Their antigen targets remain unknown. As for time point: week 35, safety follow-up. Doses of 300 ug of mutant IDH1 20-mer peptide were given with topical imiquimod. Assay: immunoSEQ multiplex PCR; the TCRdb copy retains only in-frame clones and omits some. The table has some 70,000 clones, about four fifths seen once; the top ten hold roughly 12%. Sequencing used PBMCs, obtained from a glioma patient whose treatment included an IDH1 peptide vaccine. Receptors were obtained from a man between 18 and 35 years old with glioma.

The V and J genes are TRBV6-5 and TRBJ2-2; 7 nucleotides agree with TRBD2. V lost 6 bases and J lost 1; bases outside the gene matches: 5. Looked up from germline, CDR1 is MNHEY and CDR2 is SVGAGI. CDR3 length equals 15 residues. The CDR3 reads CASRGTIRNTGELFF. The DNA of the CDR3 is TGTGCCAGCAGGGGGACTATCAGGAACACCGGGGAGCTGTTTTTT.

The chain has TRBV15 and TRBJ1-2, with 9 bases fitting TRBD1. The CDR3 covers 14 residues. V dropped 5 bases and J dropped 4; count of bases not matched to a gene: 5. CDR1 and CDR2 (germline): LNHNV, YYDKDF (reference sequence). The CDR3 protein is CATSRDREGYGYTF. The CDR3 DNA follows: TGTGCCACCAGCCGGGACAGGGAGGGCTATGGCTACACCTTC.

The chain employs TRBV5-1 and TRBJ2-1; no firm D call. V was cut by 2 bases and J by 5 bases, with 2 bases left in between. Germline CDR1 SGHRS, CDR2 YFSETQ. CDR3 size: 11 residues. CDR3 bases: TGCGCCAGCAGCTTAAACAATGAGCAGTTCTTC. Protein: CASSLNNEQFF.

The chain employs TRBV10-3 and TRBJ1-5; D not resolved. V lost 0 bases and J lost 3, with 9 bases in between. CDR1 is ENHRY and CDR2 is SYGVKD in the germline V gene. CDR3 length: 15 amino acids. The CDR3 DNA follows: TGTGCCATCAGTGAGTCCGGTTTACTCAATCAGCCCCAGCATTTT. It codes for CAISESGLLNQPQHF.

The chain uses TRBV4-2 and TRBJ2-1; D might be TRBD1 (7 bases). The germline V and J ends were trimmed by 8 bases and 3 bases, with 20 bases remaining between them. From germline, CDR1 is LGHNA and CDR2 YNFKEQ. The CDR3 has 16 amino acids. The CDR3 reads CASWGGTASNYNEQFF. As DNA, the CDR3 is TGTGCCAGCTGGGGCGGGACAGCCTCAAACTACAATGAGCAGTTCTTC.

The CDR3 region is CAWSVHGSGANVLTF. The CDR3 nucleotides are TGTGCCTGGAGTGTACACGGCTCTGGGGCCAACGTCCTGACTTTC. This chain uses TRBV30 with TRBJ2-6, with D uncertain. Deletions cut 0 bases from V and 0 bases from J, with 6 bases between. Germline V gene sequence: CDR1 GTSNPN, CDR2 SVGIG (reference sequence). This CDR3 spans 15 amino acids.

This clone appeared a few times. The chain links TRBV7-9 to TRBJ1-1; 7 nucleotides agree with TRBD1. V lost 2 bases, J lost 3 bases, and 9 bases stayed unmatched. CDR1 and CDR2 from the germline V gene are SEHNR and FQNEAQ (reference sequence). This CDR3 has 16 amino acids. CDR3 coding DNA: TGTGCCAGCAGCTTACCCCCAGGGGGGCTGGACACTGAAGCTTTCTTT. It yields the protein CASSLPPGGLDTEAFF.